This T cell receptor (beta chain) was found in a study of blood T cell repertoires in COVID-19. Across the study: Two consecutive negative NP/OP PCR tests, clearance, or resolved symptoms defined Cohort 3 recovery.

The CDR3 loop spans 13 amino acids. The V end was cut by 5 bases, the J end by 4 bases, with 14 bases between. CDR1 and CDR2 from the germline V gene are SQVTM and ANQGSEA. All enrollees were roughly 18 to 89 years old and from about 25 US areas. Here immunoSEQ multiplex PCR was the method, and the copy in TCRdb shows in-frame clones only, minus some. Counted here are some 190,000 clones, 70% to 90% occurring once; the ten biggest clones make up just under 25%. The sequencing sample was made of PBMCs or T cells enriched from blood (not recorded which). The source is a woman in her thirties or forties in a cohort exposed to, infected with or recovered from COVID-19 (not recorded which). V gene TRBV29-1 combines with J gene TRBJ1-2; D remains ambiguous. The CDR3 region is CSVYEVRGYGYTF. The CDR3 coding sequence is TGCAGCGTTTATGAGGTTCGCGGCTATGGCTACACCTTC.